The sequence of this T cell receptor (beta chain) was determined in a study of T cells in Graves' hyperthyroidism and ophthalmopathy. This clonotype occurred many times. Authors of the study amplified TCR beta CDR3 regions from RNA transcripts. Primed by the HTBI set, a first-round RT-PCR was run on the TCR CDR3. TCRdb itself ran the multiplex PCR reads through MiXCR, one entry per CDR3 protein. The sample lists 690,000 or so distinct CDR3 sequences; about 17% were seen once. Trimming removed 4 bases from V and 10 bases from J, with 11 bases in between. The CDR3 sequence is 12 residues long. The chain recombines TRBV12-3 or TRBV12-4 with TRBJ2-1, with D possibly TRBD1 on 6 matching bases. This receptor was identified in a woman in her forties or fifties with Graves' hyperthyroidism that later progressed to Graves' ophthalmopathy. Material: blood. CDR3 DNA: TGTGCCAGCAGTTGGACAGCCCAGGAGCAGTTCTTC. This translates into CASSWTAQEQFF.